The source of this TCR beta chain is a study of blood T cell repertoires in COVID-19. Study details: Spain, Italy and the United States supplied samples that represented acute and convalescent COVID-19. The cDNA or gDNA used as material had been derived from T cells, B-cell-depleted T cells, or PBMCs.

This clone was observed once. One Seattle source followed patients from active infection through their disease course. As originally analysed: Estimation of nucleated cell counts relied on the amplification of reference gene primers. Repertoires were generated with immunoSEQ multiplex PCR, while TCRdb's copy carries only in-frame clones and drops some. That table supplies the V and J calls and clone size; D and trimming were determined from the DNA. This sample has some 240,000 clones, with 81% found just once. Germline values: CDR1 SGHNT, CDR2 YYREEE (reference sequence). V was clipped by 2 bases and J by 6 bases; unmatched bases: 6. CDR3 length: 15 residues.

The origin of this receptor is a woman at least 80 years old with COVID-19, enrolled during active disease. The chain carries TRBV5-4 and TRBJ2-1; TRBD1 aligns across 9 bases. The sample was peripheral blood. The chain's CDR3 is CASSFGTGSGNEQFF. The CDR3 DNA is TGTGCCAGCAGCTTCGGGACAGGGTCCGGCAATGAGCAGTTCTTC.